One sample yielded the 24 T cell receptor beta chains listed below, sequenced in a study of PD-L1 blockade in urothelial cancer. Generated by immunoSEQ multiplex PCR, the TCRdb table keeps only in-frame clones and is missing some. The sample lists about 39,000 clones; approximately 90% were seen once. Time point given: pretreatment peripheral blood. The sample consisted of PBMCs, taken around atezolizumab (anti-PD-L1) treatment. These receptors came from a woman in her fifties or sixties with urothelial cancer.

The chain combines TRBV19 with TRBJ1-5, with TRBD1 matching over 11 bases. The germline CDR1 and CDR2 sequences are LNHDA and SQIVND (reference sequence). The length of the CDR3 is 15 residues. V was pared by 4 bases and J by 4 bases, with 3 bases of the junction left unmatched. The CDR3 reads CASSRGQGVNQPQHF. The DNA for the CDR3 is TGTGCCAGTAGTAGGGGACAGGGGGTAAATCAGCCCCAGCATTTT.

The chain links TRBV2 to TRBJ1-2; the D gene is possibly TRBD1 (6 bases). The V and J ends lost 7 bases and 4 bases respectively, with 16 bases between them. Per germline, CDR1 SNHLY and CDR2 FYNNEI. The CDR3 runs 14 residues. The CDR3 DNA is TGTGCCAGCACCGAAGGGGGGGGTACCTATGGCTACACCTTC. It translates to CASTEGGGTYGYTF. The full variable domain, in which reference TRBV2 and TRBJ1-2 provide the parts outside the CDR3, is EPEVTQTPSHQVTQMGQEVILRCVPISNHLYFYWYRQILGQKVEFLVSFYNNEISEKSEIFDDQFSVERPDGSNFTLKIRSTKLEDSAMYFCASTEGGGTYGYTFGSGTRLTVV.

The genes are TRBV5-1 and TRBJ2-6, with 11 bases matching TRBD1. The V gene's germline CDR1 is SGHRS and CDR2 YFSETQ. CDR3 size: 17 residues. J lost 3 bases, V lost 2 bases, and 4 bases had no gene match. CDR3 region: CASSLRTGGFGANVLTF. The CDR3 DNA reads TGCGCCAGCAGCTTAAGGACAGGGGGCTTTGGGGCCAACGTCCTGACTTTC.

The chain carries TRBV7-6 and TRBJ2-7; D might be TRBD2 (7 bases). V was pared by 6 bases and J by 1 base, with 16 bases between. Germline V gene sequence: CDR1 SGHVS, CDR2 FNYEAQ. The CDR3 sequence is 15 residues long. CDR3 in amino acids: CASRKGGLGSYEQYF. In DNA form, the CDR3 reads TGTGCCAGCAGGAAGGGGGGGCTAGGGTCCTACGAGCAGTACTTC.

The chain joins TRBV27 to TRBJ2-3; TRBD2 aligns across 15 bases. The ends lost 4 bases at V and 5 bases at J; junction bases unmatched: 10. Per germline, CDR1 MNHEY and CDR2 SMNVEV (reference sequence). This CDR3 region has 18 residues. CDR3 DNA: TGTGCCAGCAGTTACACGGGACTAGCGGGAGGAGGGAGAGATACGCAGTATTTT. Amino acid sequence: CASSYTGLAGGGRDTQYF.

The V call is TRBV7-8, the J call TRBJ2-5, with a weak D call TRBD1 (6 bases). Between the trimmed V and J ends, which lost 6 bases and 5 bases, there was a span of 16 bases. CDR1 and CDR2 (germline): SGHVS, FQNEAQ. The CDR3 has 14 amino acids. The CDR3 region has the DNA TGTGCCAGCAGTTCTCAGGGCCAGGGGGAGACCCAGTACTTC. It codes for CASSSQGQGETQYF.

The rearrangement joins TRBV6-5 to TRBJ2-7; TRBD1 agrees at 7 bases. J gave up 3 bases and V 0 bases, and 2 bases lay outside the gene matches. CDR1 and CDR2 from the germline V gene are MNHEY and SVGAGI. The CDR3 length is 14 residues. The CDR3 bases are TGTGCCAGCAGTTACTCACCAGGGGGCTACGAGCAGTACTTC. As protein: CASSYSPGGYEQYF.

This sequence joins TRBV7-6 and TRBJ2-7; D remains unclear. This CDR3 has 12 amino acids. Trimming pared 1 base from V and 7 bases from J, leaving 8 bases between. The germline gives CDR1 SGHVS, CDR2 FNYEAQ. The CDR3 here is CASSLVRSEQYF. The DNA for the CDR3 is TGTGCCAGCAGCTTAGTTAGGAGTGAGCAGTACTTC.

This clone was observed a few times. The chain links TRBV5-1 to TRBJ2-1; possibly TRBD2 for D (5 bases). This CDR3 contains 14 residues. Between the trimmed V and J ends, which lost 5 bases and 9 bases, there was a span of 18 bases. Germline V lookup: CDR1 SGHRS, CDR2 YFSETQ. The chain's CDR3 is CASRSPGSRSEQFF. The CDR3 bases are TGCGCCAGCAGGTCACCGGGGTCTAGGAGTGAGCAGTTCTTC. The full variable domain, with the rest looked up from reference TRBV5-1 and TRBJ2-1, is KAGVTQTPRYLIKTRGQQVTLSCSPISGHRSVSWYQQTPGQGLQFLFEYFSETQRNKGNFPGRFSGRQFSNSRSEMNVSTLELGDSALYLCASRSPGSRSEQFFGPGTRLTVL.

V and J are TRBV9 and TRBJ2-3; TRBD2 aligns across 10 bases. Germline loops: CDR1 SGDLS, CDR2 YYNGEE. This CDR3 is built from 16 residues. Trimming at V came to 3 bases and at J to 2 bases, leaving 6 bases not matched to a gene. The CDR3: CASSAGLALNTDTQYF. For the CDR3, the DNA is TGTGCCAGCAGCGCGGGACTAGCGTTAAACACAGATACGCAGTATTTT.

This clone appeared once. The rearrangement links TRBV7-3 to TRBJ2-1; 10 positions match TRBD2. The CDR3 sequence is 13 residues long. Germline values: CDR1 SGHTA, CDR2 FQGTGA. The V and J ends lost 3 bases and 10 bases, in that order; junction bases with no gene match: 3. DNA of the CDR3: TGTGCCAGCAGCTTGAGCGGGAGGGGAGAGCAGTTCTTC. Its protein is CASSLSGRGEQFF.

This chain links TRBV7-6 with TRBJ2-3, with TRBD2 identical over 10 bases. The CDR3 spans 17 residues. The V segment lost 3 bases and the J segment 8 bases; nucleotides outside the gene matches: 14. Germline CDR1 SGHVS, CDR2 FNYEAQ. The CDR3 bases are TGTGCCAGCAGCTTGGGGGATCTAGCGGGAGTATCGGGTACGCAGTATTTT. Translated: CASSLGDLAGVSGTQYF.

The gene calls are TRBV7-3 and TRBJ2-3; D is possibly TRBD1 (5 bases). The CDR3 contains 15 residues. The V gene's germline CDR1 is SGHTA and CDR2 FQGTGA. V shed 5 bases and J shed 0 bases, with 12 bases lying between them. The CDR3 DNA follows: TGTGCCAGCAGCCTAGGACAAACTAGCACAGATACGCAGTATTTT. Translating it yields CASSLGQTSTDTQYF. The variable domain in full, completed from reference TRBV7-3 and TRBJ2-3, reads GAGVSQTPSNKVTEKGKYVELRCDPISGHTALYWYRQSLGQGPEFLIYFQGTGAADDSGLPNDRFFAVRPEGSVSTLKIQRTERGDSAVYLCASSLGQTSTDTQYFGPGTRLTVL.

The chain couples TRBV5-6 to TRBJ1-2; unclear D gene. V was shortened by 3 bases and J by 0 bases, with 9 bases between the two germline ends. Germline V gene data show CDR1 as SGHDT and CDR2 as YYEEEE. There are 14 residues in the CDR3. DNA of the CDR3: TGTGCCAGCAGCTGGAGCGCCGCTAACTATGGCTACACCTTC. Amino acids: CASSWSAANYGYTF.

The rearrangement links TRBV7-9 to TRBJ2-1; 9 bases match TRBD1. In germline, CDR1 is SEHNR, CDR2 FQNEAQ (reference sequence). J lost 6 bases, V lost 5 bases, and 8 bases had no gene match. CDR3 size: 15 residues. CDR3: CASSVPPTGGNEQFF. In DNA, the CDR3 is TGTGCCAGCAGCGTCCCGCCGACAGGGGGCAATGAGCAGTTCTTC.

The chain joins TRBV7-2 to TRBJ2-4; 7 nucleotides match TRBD2. This CDR3 is built from 17 residues. J gave up 4 bases and V 1 base, and 10 bases lay outside the gene matches. Per germline, CDR1 SGHTA and CDR2 FQGNSA. CDR3: CASSLDGGGGAKNIQYF. The CDR3 DNA sequence: TGTGCCAGCAGCTTAGATGGTGGGGGAGGGGCGAAAAACATTCAGTACTTC.

The table lists this clone with a count of one. The chain uses TRBV28 and TRBJ2-5, with 8 bases fitting TRBD1. Looked up from germline, CDR1 is MDHEN and CDR2 is SYDVKM. The CDR3 has 15 residues. The ends lost 5 bases at V and 4 bases at J; junction bases unmatched: 9. The chain's CDR3 is CASSRGDTGGETQYF. Here the CDR3 DNA reads TGTGCCAGCAGTAGGGGCGATACAGGGGGAGAGACCCAGTACTTC. Full variable domain (missing parts from reference TRBV28 and TRBJ2-5): DVKVTQSSRYLVKRTGEKVFLECVQDMDHENMFWYRQDPGLGLRLIYFSYDVKMKEKGDIPEGYSVSREKKERFSLILESASTNQTSMYLCASSRGDTGGETQYFGPGTRLLVL.

This clone was picked up one time. The CDR3 spells CASSYSSSGRPYEQYF. In nucleotides, the CDR3 is TGTGCCAGCAGTTACTCGAGTAGCGGGAGGCCCTACGAGCAGTACTTC. The rearrangement joins TRBV6-7 to TRBJ2-7; 10 nucleotides align to TRBD2. TRBV6-7 is filed as an ORF, its function uncertain. The V segment lost 0 bases and the J segment 2 bases; nucleotides outside the gene matches: 4. This CDR3 comprises 16 residues.

V and J are TRBV5-5 and TRBJ1-5; D is ambiguous. Germline assignment: CDR1 SGHKS and CDR2 YYEKEE (reference sequence). The ends were cut back, 1 base at V and 1 base at J, with 9 bases in the middle. This CDR3 contains 15 residues. CDR3 sequence (DNA): TGTGCCAGCAGCTTGATGTTTGGCAGCAATCAGCCCCAGCATTTT. Its translation is CASSLMFGSNQPQHF. The full variable domain, its missing parts supplied by reference TRBV5-5 and TRBJ1-5, is DAGVTQSPTHLIKTRGQQVTLRCSPISGHKSVSWYQQVLGQGPQFIFQYYEKEERGRGNFPDRFSARQFPNYSSELNVNALLLGDSALYLCASSLMFGSNQPQHFGDGTRLSIL.

The V and J genes are TRBV7-2 and TRBJ1-1; no clear D. This CDR3 is 13 amino acids long. The ends were cut back, 6 bases at V and 2 bases at J, with 10 bases in the middle. The germline CDR1 and CDR2 sequences are SGHTA and FQGNSA. The CDR3 loop is CASREQPNTEAFF. Here the CDR3 DNA reads TGTGCCAGCAGGGAGCAGCCTAACACTGAAGCTTTCTTT.

The chain couples TRBV5-1 to TRBJ2-2; D call uncertain. CDR1 and CDR2 from the germline V gene are SGHRS and YFSETQ. CDR3 length equals 15 residues. V lost 2 bases and J 4 bases, leaving 12 bases between the germline ends. CDR3 protein: CASSFLQYTTGELFF. DNA for the CDR3: TGCGCCAGCAGCTTCCTCCAGTATACCACCGGGGAGCTGTTTTTT.

The V and J genes are TRBV4-1 and TRBJ1-2; TRBD1 is a possible D gene (5 bases). V was cut by 0 bases and J by 4 bases, with 9 bases left in between. The germline CDR1 and CDR2 sequences are MGHRA and YSYEKL. The CDR3 consists of 14 residues. CDR3 coding DNA: TGCGCCAGCAGCCAAGATCAGGGTTCCTATGGCTACACCTTC. It specifies CASSQDQGSYGYTF.

V gene TRBV11-2 combines with J gene TRBJ1-1; TRBD1 is a possible D gene (5 bases). Per germline, CDR1 SGHAT and CDR2 FQNNGV. The CDR3 totals 13 residues. V lost 3 bases and J lost 10, with 15 bases in between. This CDR3 is CASSFSPGGIAFF. In DNA, the CDR3 is TGTGCCAGCAGCTTTAGTCCGGGGGGGATAGCTTTCTTT.

The chain carries TRBV21-1 and TRBJ1-1; TRBD1, as called in the table, went unchecked against the DNA. TRBV21-1 constitutes a pseudogene. The length of the CDR3 is 14 residues. The CDR3 loop reads CASSKAPRTGEAFF. DNA for the CDR3: TGTGCCAGCAGCAAAGCGCCGAGGACAGGTGAAGCTTTCTTT.